The 16 T cell receptor beta chains in this list originate from one sample, sequenced in a study of regulatory dendritic cells for organ transplantation. Their antigens remain unidentified. Sorted T cells were CFSE-labeled and cultured approximately five days with allogeneic regulatory or mature dendritic cells at 1:10. Clones were sequenced by immunoSEQ multiplex PCR, and TCRdb holds only the in-frame ones, with some missing. Seen here are fewer than 15,000 clones, roughly nine tenths observed once, and the top ten hold about 0.24%. The sequencing input was naive CD8+ T cells from blood cultured with regulatory dendritic cells. Subset indicated: CD45RA+ naive T cells. These receptors were collected from a human donor in good health.

The chain combines TRBV28 with TRBJ2-7; D is possibly TRBD2 (5 bases). The CDR3 has 15 amino acids. V dropped 3 bases and J dropped 3 bases, with 15 bases sitting between them. Germline V gene data show CDR1 as MDHEN and CDR2 as SYDVKM. The CDR3 DNA reads as TGTGCCAGCAGTTTTCGAAGAGGGAGACGCTACGAGCAGTACTTC. Translating it yields CASSFRRGRRYEQYF.

V is TRBV7-6 and J is TRBJ2-5; D is perhaps TRBD2 (6 bases). Germline CDR1 and CDR2: SGHVS and FNYEAQ. The CDR3 length is 13 residues. V lost 8 bases and J lost 5, with 15 bases in between. The CDR3 DNA is TGTGCCAGCGCGGGGTCACACTGGGAGACCCAGTACTTC. Protein product: CASAGSHWETQYF.

The V and J genes are TRBV15 and TRBJ2-3; possibly TRBD1 or TRBD2 for D (5 bases each). The germline V and J ends were trimmed by 5 bases and 6 bases, with 12 bases remaining between them. Germline loops: CDR1 LNHNV, CDR2 YYDKDF (reference sequence). There are 13 residues in the CDR3. The CDR3 loop reads CATSPEGLDTQYF. As DNA, the CDR3 is TGTGCCACCAGCCCCGAGGGGTTGGATACGCAGTATTTT.

V usage is TRBV5-8 and J usage is TRBJ2-3; 7 bases align to TRBD2. This CDR3 region has 15 residues. V dropped 6 bases and J dropped 6; count of bases not matched to a gene: 13. The germline V gene has CDR1 SGHTS and CDR2 YDEGEE. The CDR3 coding sequence is TGTGCCAGCACCAGCGGGACTACCGTTAGGGATACGCAGTATTTT. It translates to CASTSGTTVRDTQYF.

The chain joins TRBV27 to TRBJ2-1, with D unresolved. Trimming stripped 0 bases from V and 2 bases from J, with 14 bases between. The CDR3 loop spans 17 amino acids. Germline V lookup: CDR1 MNHEY, CDR2 SMNVEV (reference sequence). CDR3 sequence reads: CASSLSYSEPAYNEQFF. The CDR3 region has the DNA TGTGCCAGCAGTTTATCGTATTCCGAGCCAGCCTACAATGAGCAGTTCTTC.

This clone was detected only once. V gene TRBV10-1 combines with J gene TRBJ1-3; no reliable D call. CDR3 length: 17 amino acids. V gave up 6 bases and J gave up 0 bases, with 18 bases separating them. Per the germline V gene, CDR1 is WNHNN and CDR2 is SYGVQD (reference sequence). In DNA form, the CDR3 reads TGCGCCAGCAGCCACTTCGGGTTCTCCCACTCTGGAAACACCATATATTTT. It translates to CASSHFGFSHSGNTIYF.

The chain has TRBV4-3 and TRBJ1-5; a possible D gene is TRBD1 (5 bases). The germline gives CDR1 LGHNA, CDR2 YSLEER. V lost 0 bases and J 5 bases, leaving 11 bases between the germline ends. The CDR3 is 15 amino acids. This chain's CDR3 is CASSQDQGYDQPQHF. The CDR3 DNA follows: TGCGCCAGCAGCCAAGATCAGGGCTATGATCAGCCCCAGCATTTT.

The V and J genes are TRBV30 and TRBJ2-7, with D perhaps TRBD2 (6 bases). CDR3 length equals 12 residues. Trimming cost V 8 bases and J 2 bases, with 13 bases left between them. CDR1 and CDR2 (germline): GTSNPN, SVGIG (reference sequence). DNA of the CDR3: TGTGCCATGACTAGACCCCCCTACGAGCAGTACTTC. Protein: CAMTRPPYEQYF.

The chain carries TRBV5-4 and TRBJ1-2, with D possibly matching TRBD1 (6 bases). This CDR3 comprises 13 residues. Trimming shortened V by 4 bases and J by 4 bases, and 11 bases separated the two germline ends. CDR1 is SGHNT and CDR2 is YYREEE in the germline V gene (reference sequence). This CDR3 reads CASSPTGLYGYTF. The DNA of the CDR3 is TGTGCCAGCAGCCCGACAGGACTCTATGGCTACACCTTC. Supplemented by reference TRBV5-4 and TRBJ1-2, the full variable domain reads ETGVTQSPTHLIKTRGQQVTLRCSSQSGHNTVSWYQQALGQGPQFIFQYYREEENGRGNFPPRFSGLQFPNYSSELNVNALELDDSALYLCASSPTGLYGYTFGSGTRLTVV.

The V and J genes are TRBV4-3 and TRBJ2-1; TRBD2 aligns across 11 bases. V shed 1 base and J 4 bases; nucleotides not matched to a gene: 3. CDR3 size: 16 residues. CDR1 is LGHNA and CDR2 is YSLEER in the germline V gene. The CDR3 is CASSQGPSGGYNEQFF. CDR3 nucleotide sequence: TGCGCCAGCAGCCAAGGGCCTAGCGGGGGGTACAATGAGCAGTTCTTC.

This chain links TRBV19 with TRBJ2-5; 8 bases fit TRBD2. Germline trimming cut 9 bases from V and 0 bases from J; bases unmatched to any gene: 15. Germline CDR1 LNHDA, CDR2 SQIVND (reference sequence). CDR3 size: 17 residues. The CDR3 reads CARGTGTRDAYQETQYF. CDR3 sequence (DNA): TGTGCCAGAGGAACCGGGACTAGGGACGCGTACCAAGAGACCCAGTACTTC.

The sample holds one count of this clone. This chain's CDR3 is CASSPQPGSYEQYF. CDR3 sequence (DNA): TGTGCCAGCAGCCCCCAGCCGGGATCCTACGAGCAGTACTTC. The chain recombines TRBV7-8 with TRBJ2-7, with a weak D call TRBD2 (5 bases). The CDR3 has 14 residues. Trimming left V 5 bases short and J 1 base short, with 12 bases between. Germline V gene sequence: CDR1 SGHVS, CDR2 FQNEAQ. The full variable domain, its missing parts supplied by reference TRBV7-8 and TRBJ2-7, is GAGVSQSPRYKVAKRGQDVALRCDPISGHVSLFWYQQALGQGPEFLTYFQNEAQLDKSGLPSDRFFAERPEGSVSTLKIQRTQQEDSAVYLCASSPQPGSYEQYFGPGTRLTVT.

CDR3 amino acids: CASRASRAGPVYNNYEQYF. The CDR3 DNA follows: TGTGCCAGCAGGGCCTCGAGAGCAGGCCCCGTCTATAATAATTACGAGCAGTACTTC. The chain links TRBV7-9 to TRBJ2-7; D unclear. In germline, CDR1 is SEHNR, CDR2 FQNEAQ (reference sequence). CDR3 length equals 19 residues. V lost 6 bases, J lost 4 bases, and 31 bases lay in between.

This clone was picked up one time. The V and J genes are TRBV6-6 and TRBJ1-4; D is ambiguous. The CDR3 totals 15 residues. V lost 5 bases to trimming and J lost 2 bases, with 12 bases between them. The germline gives CDR1 MNHNY, CDR2 SVGAGI (reference sequence). The CDR3 here is CASSPQKHTNEKLFF. For the CDR3, the DNA is TGTGCCAGCAGTCCCCAGAAACACACTAATGAAAAACTGTTTTTT.

The chain employs TRBV4-1 and TRBJ1-2, with 7 bases aligning to TRBD1. Trimming at V came to 7 bases and at J to 5 bases, leaving 7 bases not matched to a gene. This CDR3 has 13 residues. Germline V lookup: CDR1 MGHRA, CDR2 YSYEKL. The CDR3 here is CASTEGAGYGYTF. Written as DNA, the CDR3 is TGCGCCAGCACAGAGGGGGCAGGGTATGGCTACACCTTC.

This clone has just a few counts. V usage is TRBV9 and J usage is TRBJ1-1, with D possibly TRBD1 on 5 matching bases. CDR3 length: 14 residues. CDR1 is SGDLS, CDR2 YYNGEE, per germline. Trimming removed 0 bases from V and 0 bases from J, with 6 bases in between. CDR3 DNA sequence: TGTGCCAGCAGCGTAGGGACAATGAACACTGAAGCTTTCTTT. Amino acids: CASSVGTMNTEAFF. Looking up the rest from reference TRBV9 and TRBJ1-1 gives the full variable domain: DSGVTQTPKHLITATGQRVTLRCSPRSGDLSVYWYQQSLDQGLQFLIQYYNGEERAKGNILERFSAQQFPDLHSELNLSSLELGDSALYFCASSVGTMNTEAFFGQGTRLTVV.